This passage covers 9 T cell receptor beta chains from one sample sequenced in a study of control samples from healthy donors and cancer patients. TCRdb's table, derived via immunoSEQ multiplex PCR, lists solely in-frame clones and lacks some. The profile shows roughly 51,000 clones, roughly nine tenths of them singletons. The source material was PBMCs. The receptors derive from a man aged 40-50 years with colorectal cancer.

The V call is TRBV30, the J call TRBJ2-7; tentatively, D is TRBD1 (6 bases). This CDR3 is built from 12 residues. The germline V gene encodes CDR1 GTSNPN and CDR2 SVGIG (reference sequence). Deletions cut 2 bases from V and 4 bases from J, with 9 bases between. CDR3 nucleotide sequence: TGTGCCTGGAGTCAAACAGGGTACGAGCAGTACTTC. Protein: CAWSQTGYEQYF.

The V and J genes are TRBV27 and TRBJ1-5; D gene unclear. V lost 4 bases to trimming and J lost 0 bases, with 4 bases between them. CDR1 is MNHEY and CDR2 is SMNVEV in the germline V gene (reference sequence). The CDR3 runs 13 residues. CDR3 nucleotide sequence: TGTGCCAGCAGTTCCTATAGCAATCAGCCCCAGCATTTT. Its translation: CASSSYSNQPQHF.

The rearrangement links TRBV27 to TRBJ2-1; the D call may be TRBD1 or TRBD2 (5 bases each). Germline CDR1 and CDR2: MNHEY and SMNVEV (reference sequence). V dropped 4 bases and J dropped 0 bases, with 10 bases sitting between them. The CDR3 contains 15 residues. CDR3 residues: CASSSGASSYNEQFF. DNA of the CDR3: TGTGCCAGCAGTTCCGGGGCAAGCTCCTACAATGAGCAGTTCTTC.

The gene calls are TRBV5-1 and TRBJ2-1; 7 nucleotides match TRBD2. Germline V gives CDR1 SGHRS, CDR2 YFSETQ. The CDR3 sequence is 15 residues long. With V trimmed by 4 bases and J by 9 bases, 13 bases remained unmatched. The CDR3 region has the DNA TGCGCCAGCAGCCTAGAGGGACTACCTCGCAGTGAGCAGTTCTTC. As protein: CASSLEGLPRSEQFF.

The chain couples TRBV4-1 to TRBJ1-5; a weak D match, TRBD1 (5 bases). Deletions cut 0 bases from V and 4 bases from J, with 10 bases between. Per the germline V gene, CDR1 is MGHRA and CDR2 is YSYEKL. The CDR3 has 15 amino acids. CDR3 DNA sequence: TGCGCCAGCAGCCAAGAAGGGGCAGGGAATCAGCCCCAGCATTTT. Translating gives CASSQEGAGNQPQHF.

V and J are TRBV12-3 or TRBV12-4 and TRBJ2-1; D uncertain. V lost 6 bases and J 8 bases, leaving 11 bases between the germline ends. CDR3 length: 12 residues. CDR3 sequence: CASSRTFDEQFF. The CDR3 region has the DNA TGTGCCAGCAGCCGGACCTTCGATGAGCAGTTCTTC.

V is TRBV11-3 and J is TRBJ2-2, with D possibly matching TRBD2 (6 bases). The CDR3 has 14 amino acids. The V gene's germline CDR1 is SGHNT and CDR2 YENEEA. V gave up 5 bases and J gave up 3 bases, with 10 bases separating them. CDR3 region: CASSRLGDTGELFF. DNA of the CDR3: TGTGCCAGCAGCAGACTAGGAGACACCGGGGAGCTGTTTTTT.

The J gene is TRBJ2-1, the V gene TRBV11-3; maybe TRBD1 (5 bases). CDR3 length: 14 amino acids. The V end lost 5 bases, the J end lost 9 bases, and 17 bases lay between the germline ends. CDR1 and CDR2 (germline): SGHNT, YENEEA. CDR3 sequence: CASSPRGTVSEQFF. The DNA of the CDR3 is TGTGCCAGCAGCCCAAGGGGAACGGTGAGTGAGCAGTTCTTC.

This chain links TRBV6-5 with TRBJ2-7, with TRBD1 matching over 7 bases. Germline assignment: CDR1 MNHEY and CDR2 SVGAGI. V was pared by 5 bases and J by 1 base, with 5 bases of the junction left unmatched. This CDR3 has 14 residues. CDR3 region: CASSLDRVSYEQYF. The CDR3 bases are TGTGCCAGCAGTCTCGACAGGGTATCCTACGAGCAGTACTTC.